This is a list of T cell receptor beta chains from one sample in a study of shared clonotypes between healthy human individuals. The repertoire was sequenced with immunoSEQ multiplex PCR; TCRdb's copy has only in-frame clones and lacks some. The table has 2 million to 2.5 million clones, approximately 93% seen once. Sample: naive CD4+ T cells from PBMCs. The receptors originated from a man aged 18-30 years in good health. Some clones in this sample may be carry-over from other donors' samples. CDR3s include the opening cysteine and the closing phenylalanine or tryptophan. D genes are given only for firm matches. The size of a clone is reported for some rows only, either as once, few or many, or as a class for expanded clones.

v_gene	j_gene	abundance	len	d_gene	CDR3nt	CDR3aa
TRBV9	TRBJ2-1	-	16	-	TGTGCCAGCAGCGTAGCTCTGGCAAGCTCCTACAATGAGCAGTTCTTC	CASSVALASSYNEQFF
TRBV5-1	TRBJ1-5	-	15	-	TGCGCCAGCAGCTTGGAGGGGGATAGAAATCAGCCCCAGCATTTT	CASSLEGDRNQPQHF
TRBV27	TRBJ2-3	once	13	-	TGTGCCAGCAGTTTATCTTCGGGGGTGACGCAGTATTTT	CASSLSSGVTQYF
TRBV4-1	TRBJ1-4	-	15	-	TGCGCCAGCAGCCAAGGTGCCGCAGCCAGCGAAAAACTGTTTTTT	CASSQGAAASEKLFF
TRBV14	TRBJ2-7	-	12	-	TGTGCCAGCAGCCGCCACTCCTACGAGCAGTACTTC	CASSRHSYEQYF
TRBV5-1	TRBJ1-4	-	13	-	TGCGCCAGCAGCTTCGGGACGGATGAAAAACTGTTTTTT	CASSFGTDEKLFF
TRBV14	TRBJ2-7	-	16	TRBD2	TGTGCCAGCAGCCCACCTTCACTAGCGGGAGGAAGGGAGCAGTACTTC	CASSPPSLAGGREQYF
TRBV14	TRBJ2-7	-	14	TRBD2	TGTGCCAGCAGCTCAGCGGGAGTAGGTTACGAGCAGTACTTC	CASSSAGVGYEQYF
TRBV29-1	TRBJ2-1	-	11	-	TGCAGCGTTTCTAGGGGTGGCGAGCAGTTCTTC	CSVSRGGEQFF
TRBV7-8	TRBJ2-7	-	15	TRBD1	TGTGCCAGCAGCACACGGACAGGCAGGGCCTACGAGCAGTACTTC	CASSTRTGRAYEQYF
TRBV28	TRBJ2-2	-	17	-	TGTGCCAGCAGTTTCGGGCTAGCCCTACTAGACACCGGGGAGCTGTTTTTT	CASSFGLALLDTGELFF
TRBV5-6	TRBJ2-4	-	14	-	TGTGCCAGCAGAACGGACCCACGGACGGACATTCAGTACTTC	CASRTDPRTDIQYF
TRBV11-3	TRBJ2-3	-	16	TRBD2	TGTGCCAGCAGCGAAACCTTAGCGGGAGGGCCGGATACGCAGTATTTT	CASSETLAGGPDTQYF
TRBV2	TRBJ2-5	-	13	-	TGTGCCAGCAGTGGAGGGAGTTTGGAGACCCAGTACTTC	CASSGGSLETQYF
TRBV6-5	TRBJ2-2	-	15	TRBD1	TGTGCCAGCACGGCGCAGGGGGTGGCCGGCGGGGAGCTGTTTTTT	CASTAQGVAGGELFF
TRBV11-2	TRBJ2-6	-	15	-	TGTGCCAGCAGCTTAGGGTTCCCTGGGGCCAACGTCCTGACTTTC	CASSLGFPGANVLTF
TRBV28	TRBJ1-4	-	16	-	TGTGCCAGCAGTTTATACCCCCAGGGGACTAATGAAAAACTGTTTTTT	CASSLYPQGTNEKLFF
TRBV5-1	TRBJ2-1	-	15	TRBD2	TGCGCCAGCAGCTATCTAGCGGGAGACAGGAATGAGCAGTTCTTC	CASSYLAGDRNEQFF
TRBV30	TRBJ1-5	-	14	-	TGTGCCTGGAGTGGGGACACCTCAAATCAGCCCCAGCATTTT	CAWSGDTSNQPQHF
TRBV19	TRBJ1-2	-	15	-	TGTGCCAGTAGTATTGCTTGGTCCGCATTCTATGGCTACACCTTC	CASSIAWSAFYGYTF
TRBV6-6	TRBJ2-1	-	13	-	TGTGCCAGCAGTTACTCGACGGTGACTGAGCAGTTCTTC	CASSYSTVTEQFF
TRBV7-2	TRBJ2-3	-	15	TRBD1	TGTGCCAGCAGCTTAGTACAGGGGGCTATAGATACGCAGTATTTT	CASSLVQGAIDTQYF
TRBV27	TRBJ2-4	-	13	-	TGTGCCAGCAGTTTCCTCCTCGGGAACATTCAGTACTTC	CASSFLLGNIQYF
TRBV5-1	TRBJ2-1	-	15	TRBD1	TGCGCCAGCAGCCTCGGACAGGTGAGATACAATGAGCAGTTCTTC	CASSLGQVRYNEQFF
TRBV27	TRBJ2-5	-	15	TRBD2	TGTGCCAGCAGTTTCAAGGCGGGAGGGCCTGAGACCCAGTACTTC	CASSFKAGGPETQYF
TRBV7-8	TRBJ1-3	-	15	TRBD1	TGTGCCAGCAGCCCACAGGGGGCGGCTGGAAACACCATATATTTT	CASSPQGAAGNTIYF
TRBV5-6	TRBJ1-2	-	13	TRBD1	TGTGCCAGCAGTTTGGGACAGTTCTATGGCTACACCTTC	CASSLGQFYGYTF
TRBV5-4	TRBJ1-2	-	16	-	TGTGCCAGCACCCCAGGGGTCAGGGAGAATAACTATGGCTACACCTTC	CASTPGVRENNYGYTF
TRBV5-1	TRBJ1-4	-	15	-	TGCGCCAGCAGCTTGGAATCGGGGAGGCGTGAAAAACTGTTTTTT	CASSLESGRREKLFF
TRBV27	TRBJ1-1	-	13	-	TGTGCCAGCCTAGCTTTGGGGAACACTGAAGCTTTCTTT	CASLALGNTEAFF
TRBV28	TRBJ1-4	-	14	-	TGTGCCAGCAGTTTTGGGCAGGGGTATGAAAAACTGTTTTTT	CASSFGQGYEKLFF
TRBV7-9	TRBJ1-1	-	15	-	TGTGCCAGCAGCTTACGTGGAGGAGGCCCCCCCGAAGCTTTCTTT	CASSLRGGGPPEAFF
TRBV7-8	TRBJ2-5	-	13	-	TGTGCCAGCAGCATAGCCCGTCAAGAGACCCAGTACTTC	CASSIARQETQYF
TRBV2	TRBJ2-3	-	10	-	TGTGCCAGCGGGAGTCATACGCAGTATTTT	CASGSHTQYF
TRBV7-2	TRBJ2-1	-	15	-	TGTGCCAGCAGCTCCCTGAGGGGCCGTCTTGGTGAGCAGTTCTTC	CASSSLRGRLGEQFF
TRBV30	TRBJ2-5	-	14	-	TGTGCCTGGAGTGAAAAAGGACAATCGGAGACCCAGTACTTC	CAWSEKGQSETQYF
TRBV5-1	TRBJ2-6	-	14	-	TGCGCCAGCAGCTTGGCCACAGGGGCCAACGTCCTGACTTTC	CASSLATGANVLTF
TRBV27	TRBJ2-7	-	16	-	TGTGCCAGCAGTCTGGGGGTGAGCAATTTTGACTACGAGCAGTACTTC	CASSLGVSNFDYEQYF
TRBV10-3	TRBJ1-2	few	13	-	TGTGCCATCAGTGATGAGAGCCTAGGTGGCTACACCTTC	CAISDESLGGYTF
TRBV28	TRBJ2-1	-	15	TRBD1	TGTGCCAGCAGTCCCCTCTTCGACAGGGCCCATGAGCAGTTCTTC	CASSPLFDRAHEQFF
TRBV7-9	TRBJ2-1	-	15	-	TGTGCCAGCAGCTTAACGCGGACGACGAACAATGAGCAGTTCTTC	CASSLTRTTNNEQFF
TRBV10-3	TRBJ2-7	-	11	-	TGTGCCATCAGCAGCTCCTACGAGCAGTACTTC	CAISSSYEQYF
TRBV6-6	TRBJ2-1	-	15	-	TGTGCCAGCAGTTACACCGGAACCCTCTACAATGAGCAGTTCTTC	CASSYTGTLYNEQFF
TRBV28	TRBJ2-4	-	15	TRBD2	TGTGCCAGCAGCTCCTCCCCTGCGGGAGGGACCATTCAGTACTTC	CASSSSPAGGTIQYF
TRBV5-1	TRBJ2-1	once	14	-	TGCGCCAGCAGTCCGGATAGCTCCTACAATGAGCAGTTCTTC	CASSPDSSYNEQFF
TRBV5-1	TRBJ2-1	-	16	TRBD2	TGCGCCAGCAGCTTATTGGGTAGCGGGAGCGGGAATGAGCAGTTCTTC	CASSLLGSGSGNEQFF
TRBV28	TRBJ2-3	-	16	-	TGTGCCAGCAGCCCCTCCTGGAGGACTAGCACAGATACGCAGTATTTT	CASSPSWRTSTDTQYF
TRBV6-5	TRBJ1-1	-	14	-	TGTGCCAGCAGTTACGACGGAGTGAACACTGAAGCTTTCTTT	CASSYDGVNTEAFF